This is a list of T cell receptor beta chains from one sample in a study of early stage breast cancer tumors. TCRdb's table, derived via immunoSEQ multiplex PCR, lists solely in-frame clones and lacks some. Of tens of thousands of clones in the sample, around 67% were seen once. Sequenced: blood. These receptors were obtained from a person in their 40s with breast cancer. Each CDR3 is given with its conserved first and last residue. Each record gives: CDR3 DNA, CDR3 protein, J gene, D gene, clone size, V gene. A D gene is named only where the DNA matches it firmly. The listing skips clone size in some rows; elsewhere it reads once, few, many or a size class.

TGCAGCGTTGTAGGGACAGGGGTTTTGGAGACCCAGTACTTC	CSVVGTGVLETQYF	TRBJ2-5	TRBD1	NA	TRBV29-1
TGTGCCAGCAGTCCAGTAGCGGGAGGCACAGATACGCAGTATTTT	CASSPVAGGTDTQYF	TRBJ2-3	TRBD2	NA	TRBV6-1
TGCAGCGTTGAAGTGGGCAGGGGACCCCCCGGGGCCAACGTCCTGACTTTC	CSVEVGRGPPGANVLTF	TRBJ2-6	NA	NA	TRBV29-1
TGTGCCAGCAGCTTGGGACAGGGATATCGGGAAGGGGCCGGGGAGCTGTTTTTT	CASSLGQGYREGAGELFF	TRBJ2-2	TRBD1	NA	TRBV7-9
TGTGCCAGCAGCGGACTAGCGGGAGTCTACAATGAGCAGTTCTTC	CASSGLAGVYNEQFF	TRBJ2-1	TRBD2	NA	TRBV6-5
TGTGCCAGCAGCTTAACCAGGAACACTGAAGCTTTCTTT	CASSLTRNTEAFF	TRBJ1-1	NA	NA	TRBV7-3
TGTGCCAGCAGCTTAGTGGGCGGGACCCCCTCCTACAATGAGCAGTTCTTC	CASSLVGGTPSYNEQFF	TRBJ2-1	NA	NA	TRBV7-8
TGTGCCTGGAGTGGGACAGGGTCCATTTACGAGCAGTACTTC	CAWSGTGSIYEQYF	TRBJ2-7	TRBD1	NA	TRBV30
TGTGCCAGCAGCTTTCAACTCCGCGTATCCACAGATACGCAGTATTTT	CASSFQLRVSTDTQYF	TRBJ2-3	NA	NA	TRBV13
TGCGCCAGCAGCTTCGGACTAGCCAGCACCGGGGAGCTGTTTTTT	CASSFGLASTGELFF	TRBJ2-2	TRBD2	NA	TRBV5-1
TGTGCCAGCAGTGGGGGGACTAGCTTCACCGGGGAGCTGTTTTTT	CASSGGTSFTGELFF	TRBJ2-2	TRBD2	NA	TRBV6-1
TGTGCCACGGACAGGGGCCCGAACACCGGGGAGCTGTTTTTT	CATDRGPNTGELFF	TRBJ2-2	TRBD1	few	TRBV19
TGTGCCAGCAGTCCCCAGGGAATAGCCTACACCTTC	CASSPQGIAYTF	TRBJ1-2	NA	few	TRBV2
TGTGCCAGCAAGAGGCAGATCGGAACTAATGAAAAACTGTTTTTT	CASKRQIGTNEKLFF	TRBJ1-4	NA	NA	TRBV6-1
TGTGCCAGCTCAACGGGACAGGGGGCTGGAGTTTCCTACAATGAGCAGTTCTTC	CASSTGQGAGVSYNEQFF	TRBJ2-1	TRBD1	NA	TRBV18
TGCGCCAGCAGCTTGGAGGACAGTCGGGGGGCCGGGGAGCTGTTTTTT	CASSLEDSRGAGELFF	TRBJ2-2	NA	NA	TRBV5-1
TGTGCCAGCAGCCGCACCCGGGAACGAGATTCACCCCTCCACTTT	CASSRTRERDSPLHF	TRBJ1-6	NA	NA	TRBV4-2
TGTGCCAGCAGTCCCCCCAAGAGGATCCCCTCCTACGAGCAGTACTTC	CASSPPKRIPSYEQYF	TRBJ2-7	NA	NA	TRBV6-7
TGCAGCGTTGTTAATATAAGACAGGATAGCGGTATGACCTACGAGCAGTACTTC	CSVVNIRQDSGMTYEQYF	TRBJ2-7	NA	NA	TRBV29-1
TGTGCCAGCAGCCAAGTGGGCCCAGGCACCTACAATGAGCAGTTCTTC	CASSQVGPGTYNEQFF	TRBJ2-1	NA	once	TRBV14
TGTGCCAGTAATGGACAGGGGATATTTTTTGGAAACACCATATATTTT	CASNGQGIFFGNTIYF	TRBJ1-3	TRBD1	few	TRBV19
TGTGCCTGGAAGCCCCGGGACAGGGACGGCGGCACGCAGTATTTT	CAWKPRDRDGGTQYF	TRBJ2-3	TRBD1	NA	TRBV30
TGTGCCAGCAGCCATAGCGGGAGGGTGTCAGATACGCAGTATTTT	CASSHSGRVSDTQYF	TRBJ2-3	TRBD2	NA	TRBV7-9
TGTGCCAGCAGCCCCCGGCGGATAGCGGCCTCCTACAATGAGCAGTTCTTC	CASSPRRIAASYNEQFF	TRBJ2-1	NA	few	TRBV7-8
TGTGCCAGCAGCTTAGTTGGCCCCTACAATGAGCAGTTCTTC	CASSLVGPYNEQFF	TRBJ2-1	NA	NA	TRBV7-2
TGCGCCAGCAGCTTGGCCTGGTCCCAGGAAAAACTGTTTTTT	CASSLAWSQEKLFF	TRBJ1-4	NA	NA	TRBV5-1
TGTGCCAGCACACTTACTAGACAGGGCAATCAGCCCCAGCATTTT	CASTLTRQGNQPQHF	TRBJ1-5	NA	NA	TRBV6-1
TGTGCCAGTAGTATAGCCGGGGGATCTAACTATGGCTACACCTTC	CASSIAGGSNYGYTF	TRBJ1-2	NA	NA	TRBV19
TGTGCCAGCAGTTTACGTGTCGGGGCAGGCTACACCTTC	CASSLRVGAGYTF	TRBJ1-2	NA	NA	TRBV28
TGTGCCAGCGCCAAGGGGGGCGGAGTCGGGGAGCTGTTTTTT	CASAKGGGVGELFF	TRBJ2-2	NA	few	TRBV6-5
TGTGCCTGGAACTCCGGGGTGCGGGATGGCTACACCTTC	CAWNSGVRDGYTF	TRBJ1-2	NA	NA	TRBV30
TGTGCCAGCTCACCATTCCCAAATGGGGCCCAGTACTTC	CASSPFPNGAQYF	TRBJ2-5	NA	NA	TRBV18
TGTGCCAGCAGCTTCTTCCTAGCGGGTTCGACCGGGGAGCTGTTTTTT	CASSFFLAGSTGELFF	TRBJ2-2	TRBD2	NA	TRBV5-4
TGCGCCAGCAGTCCTGGACCGTGGGGCACTAATGAAAAACTGTTTTTT	CASSPGPWGTNEKLFF	TRBJ1-4	NA	once	TRBV23-1
TGTGCCAGCAGCCAAGGAAGCGGGAGGGATCAAGAGACCCAGTACTTC	CASSQGSGRDQETQYF	TRBJ2-5	TRBD2	NA	TRBV4-2
TGTGCCAGCTCACCACCGGTTTCGAACACTGAAGCTTTCTTT	CASSPPVSNTEAFF	TRBJ1-1	NA	NA	TRBV18
TGTGCCAGCAGTTTAAAGGGGGGCACTGAAGCTTTCTTT	CASSLKGGTEAFF	TRBJ1-1	NA	few	TRBV27
TGTGCCAGCAGCCCCGGCGCCGTGTCCCCCTACGAGCAGTACTTC	CASSPGAVSPYEQYF	TRBJ2-7	NA	NA	TRBV5-6
TGTGCCAGCAGCCCGTCTCCGCGGGAGTCGACAGATACGCAGTATTTT	CASSPSPRESTDTQYF	TRBJ2-3	TRBD2	NA	TRBV7-2
TGTGCCAGCTCGGGGGACAGCAGCTCCTACGAGCAGTACTTC	CASSGDSSSYEQYF	TRBJ2-7	TRBD1	NA	TRBV18
TGTGCCAGCAGCCCCTCGGGGCTAGCGGGAGACTACAATGAGCAGTTCTTC	CASSPSGLAGDYNEQFF	TRBJ2-1	TRBD2	NA	TRBV11-1
TGTGCCAGCAGCTTATATAGTCCAGGAACCCAAGAGACCCAGTACTTC	CASSLYSPGTQETQYF	TRBJ2-5	NA	NA	TRBV7-2
TGTGCCAGCAGCTTTGGAGCGGGAGCCAGCACAGATACGCAGTATTTT	CASSFGAGASTDTQYF	TRBJ2-3	TRBD2	NA	TRBV11-2
TGTGCCAGCAGCCTTCGGGCATACGAGCAGTACTTC	CASSLRAYEQYF	TRBJ2-7	NA	NA	TRBV7-2
TGTGCCAGCAGTTACCAGACTAGCGGGAGCTACGAGCAGTACTTC	CASSYQTSGSYEQYF	TRBJ2-7	TRBD2	few	TRBV6-6
TGCAGCGTTGTTCTCAGCTATGGCTACACCTTC	CSVVLSYGYTF	TRBJ1-2	NA	few	TRBV29-1